One sample yielded the 17 T cell receptor beta chains listed below, sequenced in a study of beta chain features in type 1 diabetes. These TCRs' antigens remain unknown. Study-wide findings and caveats: All four CD4+ subsets of Type 1 diabetes patients contained TCRB CDR3s that were moderately but significantly shorter.

TCRB transcripts that were expressed got sequenced, as all of the isolated RNA had been reverse transcribed. Using immunoSEQ multiplex PCR, the repertoire was profiled, and TCRdb retains in-frame clones only, with some absent. The sample gives around 710,000 clones, around 12% of which show up once; around 0.12% is in the top ten. The source material was naive CD4+ T cells from blood. The receptor source for this set is a man aged 25-45 years with type 1 diabetes.

This clone was observed a handful of times. CDR3 DNA sequence: TGTGCCAGCAGCGTAGCTTGGGCAGGGGTAAACACTGAAGCTTTCTTT. It is translated as CASSVAWAGVNTEAFF. The rearrangement links TRBV9 to TRBJ1-1; possibly TRBD1 for D (6 bases). The V and J ends lost 0 bases and 2 bases respectively, with 14 bases between them. The CDR3 is 16 amino acids. Germline CDR1 reads SGDLS; CDR2 reads YYNGEE. Together with reference TRBV9 and TRBJ1-1, the CDR3 gives the full variable domain: DSGVTQTPKHLITATGQRVTLRCSPRSGDLSVYWYQQSLDQGLQFLIQYYNGEERAKGNILERFSAQQFPDLHSELNLSSLELGDSALYFCASSVAWAGVNTEAFFGQGTRLTVV.

J is TRBJ1-4 and V is TRBV5-6, with 8 bases matching TRBD1. Germline V gene sequence: CDR1 SGHDT, CDR2 YYEEEE. This CDR3 has 13 amino acids. V lost 4 bases and J lost 8; bases outside the gene matches: 4. The chain's CDR3 is CASSTTGGEKLFF. CDR3 DNA: TGTGCCAGCAGCACCACAGGGGGGGAAAAACTGTTTTTT.

In this sample, this clone turned up a few times. V gene TRBV20-1 combines with J gene TRBJ1-2; D ambiguous. Germline V lookup: CDR1 DFQATT, CDR2 SNEGSKA (reference sequence). Trimming took 4 bases from V and 6 from J, leaving 0 bases between them. The CDR3 consists of 8 residues. The CDR3, as DNA: TGCAGTGCTAATGGCTACACCTTC. Its translation is CSANGYTF.

The chain is built from TRBV11-2 and TRBJ2-5; 7 bases fit TRBD1. There are 16 residues in the CDR3. J lost 4 bases, V lost 5 bases, and 13 bases had no gene match. Germline loops: CDR1 SGHAT, CDR2 FQNNGV. The CDR3 here is CASSLQVQGTGETQYF. The CDR3 DNA sequence: TGTGCCAGCAGCCTCCAAGTACAGGGGACGGGAGAGACCCAGTACTTC.

V and J are TRBV7-2 and TRBJ2-5; 13 bases align to TRBD2. CDR1 SGHTA and CDR2 FQGNSA come from the germline V gene. The junction had 4 bases not matched to a gene; V was cut back by 4 bases and J by 2 bases. The CDR3 totals 16 residues. CDR3: CASSSGLAGEQETQYF. The CDR3 DNA is TGTGCCAGCAGCTCCGGACTAGCGGGGGAGCAAGAGACCCAGTACTTC. The whole variable domain, remainder taken from reference TRBV7-2 and TRBJ2-5, is GAGVSQSPSNKVTEKGKDVELRCDPISGHTALYWYRQSLGQGLEFLIYFQGNSAPDKSGLPSDRFSAERTGGSVSTLTIQRTQQEDSAVYLCASSSGLAGEQETQYFGPGTRLLVL.

The chain joins TRBV7-6 to TRBJ2-5; possible D gene TRBD1, 6 bases. In germline, CDR1 is SGHVS, CDR2 FNYEAQ. The germline V and J ends were trimmed by 5 bases and 3 bases, with 16 bases remaining between them. The CDR3 has 15 residues. CDR3 in DNA: TGTGCCAGCAGCGCAACAATCCGGGACAAAGAGACCCAGTACTTC. It codes for CASSATIRDKETQYF. Full variable domain (outside the CDR3, taken from reference TRBV7-6 and TRBJ2-5): GAGVSQSPRYKVTKRGQDVALRCDPISGHVSLYWYRQALGQGPEFLTYFNYEAQQDKSGLPNDRFSAERPEGSISTLTIQRTEQRDSAMYRCASSATIRDKETQYFGPGTRLLVL.

This clone came up a few times. This chain uses TRBV19 with TRBJ2-2; no clear D gene. The CDR3 loop spans 11 amino acids. Trimming took 9 bases from V and 0 from J, leaving 2 bases between them. Germline V gene sequence: CDR1 LNHDA, CDR2 SQIVND (reference sequence). The CDR3 sequence is CASTNTGELFF. CDR3 in DNA: TGTGCCAGCACGAACACCGGGGAGCTGTTTTTT.

The chain couples TRBV27 to TRBJ1-2; D is ambiguous. The germline V and J ends were trimmed by 11 bases and 2 bases, with 15 bases remaining between them. Germline CDR1 reads MNHEY; CDR2 reads SMNVEV (reference sequence). The length of the CDR3 is 13 residues. The CDR3, as DNA: TGTGCCTTGAGCAGCAACGGGAACTATGGCTACACCTTC. Translation: CALSSNGNYGYTF.

The table lists this clone with a few counts. The rearrangement links TRBV7-9 to TRBJ1-5; D might be TRBD1 (5 bases). CDR3 size: 13 residues. Trimming took 8 bases from V and 8 from J, leaving 16 bases between them. Germline-derived CDR1 and CDR2 are SEHNR and FQNEAQ (reference sequence). CDR3 DNA: TGTGCCAGCTCAGGACTTGGGGACGAGCCCCAGCATTTT. Protein product: CASSGLGDEPQHF.

This clone was detected a few times. The chain links TRBV9 to TRBJ2-7; 8 bases agree with TRBD2. The germline V gene has CDR1 SGDLS and CDR2 YYNGEE. This CDR3 comprises 18 residues. V lost 3 bases, J lost 2 bases, and 16 bases stayed unmatched. This CDR3 reads CASSAAASGSGETYEQYF. CDR3 bases: TGTGCCAGCAGCGCGGCGGCCAGCGGTAGCGGGGAAACCTACGAGCAGTACTTC.

The chain carries TRBV4-2 and TRBJ2-1, with 8 bases fitting TRBD2. This CDR3 spans 15 amino acids. From germline, CDR1 is LGHNA and CDR2 YNFKEQ. The V and J ends lost 4 bases and 9 bases, in that order; junction bases with no gene match: 11. The CDR3 here is CASSPPGTRFSEQFF. The CDR3 DNA follows: TGTGCCAGCAGCCCCCCCGGGACTAGGTTTTCTGAGCAGTTCTTC.

This clone was seen a handful of times. The V and J genes are TRBV9 and TRBJ2-7, with D maybe TRBD2 (6 bases). The CDR3 runs 14 residues. In germline, CDR1 is SGDLS, CDR2 YYNGEE. V lost 0 bases to trimming and J lost 6 bases, with 13 bases between them. CDR3 coding DNA: TGTGCCAGCAGCGTAGCTACAGGAGCGGGCGAGCAGTACTTC. It codes for CASSVATGAGEQYF.

The chain is built from TRBV9 and TRBJ1-2, with a tentative D call TRBD1 (6 bases). Germline CDR1 and CDR2: SGDLS and YYNGEE. Trimming left V 4 bases short and J 4 bases short, with 14 bases between. The CDR3 consists of 14 residues. This CDR3 reads CASSPTRGPYGYTF. DNA for the CDR3: TGTGCCAGCAGCCCGACCAGGGGCCCCTATGGCTACACCTTC. The whole variable domain, filled in from reference TRBV9 and TRBJ1-2, reads DSGVTQTPKHLITATGQRVTLRCSPRSGDLSVYWYQQSLDQGLQFLIQYYNGEERAKGNILERFSAQQFPDLHSELNLSSLELGDSALYFCASSPTRGPYGYTFGSGTRLTVV.

Turning to this clone: The sample has other DNA sequences that encode this CDR3 too. V is TRBV18 and J is TRBJ1-4; possibly TRBD1 for D (5 bases). V was cut by 3 bases and J by 5 bases, with 7 bases left in between. The germline V gene encodes CDR1 KGHSH and CDR2 LQKENI. This CDR3 has 13 amino acids. As DNA, the CDR3 is TGTGCCAGCTCACCTGGGGGAAATGAAAAACTGTTTTTT. Amino acid sequence: CASSPGGNEKLFF.

This clone has only a few counts. The chain carries TRBV25-1 and TRBJ2-3, with 11 bases fitting TRBD2. After removal of 6 bases from V and 3 bases from J, the junction contained 5 bases not matched to a gene. This CDR3 has 15 amino acids. CDR1 is MGHDK and CDR2 is SYGVNS in the germline V gene. CDR3 DNA sequence: TGTGCCAGCAGCGGGACTAGCGGAGGGACAGATACGCAGTATTTT. This codes for CASSGTSGGTDTQYF.

This clone appeared a few times. The rearrangement joins TRBV13 to TRBJ1-2, with a possible D match to TRBD1 (6 bases). The germline CDR1 and CDR2 sequences are PRHDT and FYEKMQ (reference sequence). The CDR3 runs 16 residues. V lost 2 bases, J lost 3 bases, and 16 bases lay in between. CDR3 coding DNA: TGTGCCAGCAGCTTATCGGGGACTGGGACATACTATGGCTACACCTTC. Protein sequence: CASSLSGTGTYYGYTF.

In this sample, this clone turned up a few times. The chain recombines TRBV2 with TRBJ2-3, with 8 bases lining up with TRBD1. CDR1 and CDR2 from the germline V gene are SNHLY and FYNNEI. CDR3 length: 15 residues. V was clipped by 1 base and J by 5 bases; unmatched bases: 5. This CDR3 is CASSEGDRGKDTQYF. CDR3 DNA sequence: TGTGCCAGCAGTGAAGGTGACAGGGGAAAAGATACGCAGTATTTT.